These T cell receptor beta chains were read from a single sample in a study of T cell changes during pregnancy in multiple sclerosis. Assay: immunoSEQ multiplex PCR; the TCRdb copy retains only in-frame clones and omits some. The repertoire holds about 40,000 clones, with 85% to 95% as singletons. The sequencing used peripheral blood, collected before pregnancy. All receptors come from a female donor with multiple sclerosis, enrolled in a pregnancy study. Each CDR3 is given with its conserved first and last residue. Fields, in order: CDR3 protein, CDR3 DNA, J gene, D gene, clone size, V gene. A D gene is named only where the DNA matches it firmly. Some rows mark clone size as missing; the rest say once, few, many or name a class of expanded clone.

CASSPRDREETQYF TGTGCCAGCTCACCAAGAGACAGGGAAGAGACCCAGTACTTC TRBJ2-5 TRBD1 NA TRBV18
CASSGQGPEPRQETQYF TGCGCCAGCAGTGGACAGGGGCCAGAACCCCGTCAAGAGACCCAGTACTTC TRBJ2-5 TRBD1 NA TRBV10-1
CASSDLAGGPGDTQYF TGTGCCAGCAGTGACTTAGCGGGAGGGCCGGGAGATACGCAGTATTTT TRBJ2-3 TRBD2 once TRBV6-4
CASSTTTGEGGLNEKLFF TGTGCCAGTAGTACAACTACAGGGGAAGGCGGGCTTAATGAAAAACTGTTTTTT TRBJ1-4 TRBD1 NA TRBV19
CASSPNRVWSYEQYF TGTGCCAGCAGTCCGAACAGGGTGTGGAGCTACGAGCAGTACTTC TRBJ2-7 NA NA TRBV27
CASSVAPGDRSSGANVLTF TGTGCCAGCAGCGTAGCCCCCGGGGACAGATCCTCTGGGGCCAACGTCCTGACTTTC TRBJ2-6 TRBD1 NA TRBV9
CASSTTGSSGYTF TGTGCCAGCAGCACGACAGGGAGTAGCGGCTACACCTTC TRBJ1-2 TRBD1 NA TRBV28
CASRGVSMGAQPQHF TGTGCCAGCAGAGGGGTTAGCATGGGCGCTCAGCCCCAGCATTTT TRBJ1-5 NA once TRBV28
CASSSRTGIDTQYF TGTGCCAGCAGCTCCCGCACAGGGATTGATACGCAGTATTTT TRBJ2-3 NA NA TRBV7-2
CASSPQGSDTGELFF TGTGCCAGCAGCCCTCAGGGGTCCGACACCGGGGAGCTGTTTTTT TRBJ2-2 NA NA TRBV7-2
CASSRQDSNQPQHF TGTGCCAGCAGCCGCCAGGATAGCAATCAGCCCCAGCATTTT TRBJ1-5 NA NA TRBV6-1
CASSPGTGGTGELFF TGTGCCAGCAGCCCTGGGACAGGGGGCACCGGGGAGCTGTTTTTT TRBJ2-2 TRBD1 NA TRBV7-9
CASSLVHYEQYF TGTGCCAGCAGCTTAGTCCACTACGAGCAGTACTTC TRBJ2-7 NA NA TRBV7-9
CAWTPHRVSNEKLFF TGTGCCTGGACCCCCCACCGGGTCTCTAATGAAAAACTGTTTTTT TRBJ1-4 NA NA TRBV30
CASSTLVGETQYF TGTGCCAGTAGTACCTTAGTTGGAGAGACCCAGTACTTC TRBJ2-5 NA NA TRBV19
CASSYLGQGGQPQHF TGTGCCAGCAGTTACCTGGGACAGGGCGGTCAGCCCCAGCATTTT TRBJ1-5 TRBD1 NA TRBV6-6
CASSVGGTGVGETQYF TGTGCCAGCAGCGTAGGGGGGACAGGGGTTGGAGAGACCCAGTACTTC TRBJ2-5 TRBD1 once TRBV9
CAWTSGRAGGNEQFF TGTGCCTGGACTAGCGGGAGGGCAGGGGGGAATGAGCAGTTCTTC TRBJ2-1 TRBD2 NA TRBV30
CASSPRDRIYGYTF TGTGCCAGCAGCCCCCGGGACAGGATCTATGGCTACACCTTC TRBJ1-2 TRBD1 once TRBV11-2
CASSSPGQGVADTQYF TGTGCCAGCAGCTCTCCCGGACAGGGGGTGGCAGATACGCAGTATTTT TRBJ2-3 TRBD1 NA TRBV5-4
CASSQDSGAVAKNIQYF TGCGCCAGCAGCCAAGATTCGGGAGCCGTAGCCAAAAACATTCAGTACTTC TRBJ2-4 NA NA TRBV4-1
CASSVVSEGSGNTIYF TGTGCCAGCAGCGTAGTTAGCGAAGGGTCTGGAAACACCATATATTTT TRBJ1-3 NA NA TRBV9
CASSEKLDYNEQFF TGCGCCAGCAGTGAAAAACTAGACTACAATGAGCAGTTCTTC TRBJ2-1 NA NA TRBV10-1
CASSHTWTSGGNEQFF TGCGCCAGCAGTCACACGTGGACTAGCGGGGGGAATGAGCAGTTCTTC TRBJ2-1 TRBD2 NA TRBV10-1
CASSFRAGGPDSYEQYF TGCGCCAGCAGCTTCCGAGCGGGAGGGCCGGACTCCTACGAGCAGTACTTC TRBJ2-7 TRBD2 NA TRBV5-1
CASKSQSNQPQHF TGTGCCAGTAAGAGTCAATCCAATCAGCCCCAGCATTTT TRBJ1-5 NA NA TRBV19
CASSSAAVGTDTQYF TGTGCCAGTAGTTCGGCGGCGGTGGGCACAGATACGCAGTATTTT TRBJ2-3 NA NA TRBV19
CASSLDRANEAFF TGTGCCAGCAGCTTGGACAGAGCTAATGAAGCTTTCTTT TRBJ1-1 NA NA TRBV5-4
CASSLASGRLETQYF TGTGCTAGCAGCTTAGCTAGCGGGAGGTTGGAGACCCAGTACTTC TRBJ2-5 TRBD2 NA TRBV7-7
CASSSHPAALPYNEQFF TGTGCCAGCAGCTCCCACCCCGCGGCGTTACCATACAATGAGCAGTTCTTC TRBJ2-1 NA NA TRBV9
CASTGRGYEQYF TGTGCCAGTACTGGCAGGGGTTACGAGCAGTACTTC TRBJ2-7 NA NA TRBV19
CASSLTGTSEYNEQFF TGCGCCAGCAGCCTCACCGGGACTAGCGAATACAATGAGCAGTTCTTC TRBJ2-1 TRBD2 NA TRBV4-1
CASSRGNEQFF TGTGCCAGCAGTCGGGGGAATGAGCAGTTCTTC TRBJ2-1 NA NA TRBV2
CASSLVGLAGGEQYF TGTGCCAGCAGCTTAGTCGGGCTAGCGGGAGGCGAGCAGTACTTC TRBJ2-7 TRBD2 NA TRBV7-2
CASSFQASYEQYF TGTGCCAGCAGCTTTCAGGCCAGCTACGAGCAGTACTTC TRBJ2-7 NA once TRBV7-9
CASSRRARTEAFF TGTGCCAGTAGTAGAAGAGCTCGCACTGAAGCTTTCTTT TRBJ1-1 NA NA TRBV19